This T cell receptor (beta chain) stems from a study of CDR3 diversity in severe acne. TCRdb itself ran the PCR reads through MiXCR, one entry per CDR3 protein. The sample comprises 100,000 or so distinct CDR3 sequences, more than 45% of which are singletons, and 9.5% to 15% rests with the top ten. The CDR3 sequence is 14 residues long. Germline V CDR1 and CDR2: MRHNA, SNTAGT. The V gene lost 2 bases and the J gene lost 11 bases, with 17 bases spanning the gap. The chain couples TRBV6-4 to TRBJ2-3, with TRBD2 as a possible D gene (7 bases). The sequencing sample was made of blood. The sequence was obtained from a male donor with acne. CDR3: CASSDEGGGSEQYF. The CDR3 nucleotides read TGTGCCAGCAGTGACGAGGGGGGAGGGAGTGAGCAGTATTTT.